This TCR beta chain was sequenced in a study of control samples from healthy donors and cancer patients. Assay: immunoSEQ multiplex PCR; the TCRdb copy retains only in-frame clones and omits some. The sample lists more than 50,000 clones, roughly nine tenths occurring once. The CDR3 length is 13 residues. Germline assignment: CDR1 SGHRS and CDR2 YFSETQ. Unmatched junction bases numbered 3, after V lost 4 bases and J lost 3 bases. In its sample, this clone was seen once. The TCR originated in a woman in her forties or fifties with colorectal cancer. Sequencing was done on a sample of PBMCs. V gene TRBV5-1 combines with J gene TRBJ1-1; 7 positions match TRBD1. The CDR3 nucleotides are TGCGCCAGCAGCAAAACAGGGGACACTGAAGCTTTCTTT. Translated: CASSKTGDTEAFF.